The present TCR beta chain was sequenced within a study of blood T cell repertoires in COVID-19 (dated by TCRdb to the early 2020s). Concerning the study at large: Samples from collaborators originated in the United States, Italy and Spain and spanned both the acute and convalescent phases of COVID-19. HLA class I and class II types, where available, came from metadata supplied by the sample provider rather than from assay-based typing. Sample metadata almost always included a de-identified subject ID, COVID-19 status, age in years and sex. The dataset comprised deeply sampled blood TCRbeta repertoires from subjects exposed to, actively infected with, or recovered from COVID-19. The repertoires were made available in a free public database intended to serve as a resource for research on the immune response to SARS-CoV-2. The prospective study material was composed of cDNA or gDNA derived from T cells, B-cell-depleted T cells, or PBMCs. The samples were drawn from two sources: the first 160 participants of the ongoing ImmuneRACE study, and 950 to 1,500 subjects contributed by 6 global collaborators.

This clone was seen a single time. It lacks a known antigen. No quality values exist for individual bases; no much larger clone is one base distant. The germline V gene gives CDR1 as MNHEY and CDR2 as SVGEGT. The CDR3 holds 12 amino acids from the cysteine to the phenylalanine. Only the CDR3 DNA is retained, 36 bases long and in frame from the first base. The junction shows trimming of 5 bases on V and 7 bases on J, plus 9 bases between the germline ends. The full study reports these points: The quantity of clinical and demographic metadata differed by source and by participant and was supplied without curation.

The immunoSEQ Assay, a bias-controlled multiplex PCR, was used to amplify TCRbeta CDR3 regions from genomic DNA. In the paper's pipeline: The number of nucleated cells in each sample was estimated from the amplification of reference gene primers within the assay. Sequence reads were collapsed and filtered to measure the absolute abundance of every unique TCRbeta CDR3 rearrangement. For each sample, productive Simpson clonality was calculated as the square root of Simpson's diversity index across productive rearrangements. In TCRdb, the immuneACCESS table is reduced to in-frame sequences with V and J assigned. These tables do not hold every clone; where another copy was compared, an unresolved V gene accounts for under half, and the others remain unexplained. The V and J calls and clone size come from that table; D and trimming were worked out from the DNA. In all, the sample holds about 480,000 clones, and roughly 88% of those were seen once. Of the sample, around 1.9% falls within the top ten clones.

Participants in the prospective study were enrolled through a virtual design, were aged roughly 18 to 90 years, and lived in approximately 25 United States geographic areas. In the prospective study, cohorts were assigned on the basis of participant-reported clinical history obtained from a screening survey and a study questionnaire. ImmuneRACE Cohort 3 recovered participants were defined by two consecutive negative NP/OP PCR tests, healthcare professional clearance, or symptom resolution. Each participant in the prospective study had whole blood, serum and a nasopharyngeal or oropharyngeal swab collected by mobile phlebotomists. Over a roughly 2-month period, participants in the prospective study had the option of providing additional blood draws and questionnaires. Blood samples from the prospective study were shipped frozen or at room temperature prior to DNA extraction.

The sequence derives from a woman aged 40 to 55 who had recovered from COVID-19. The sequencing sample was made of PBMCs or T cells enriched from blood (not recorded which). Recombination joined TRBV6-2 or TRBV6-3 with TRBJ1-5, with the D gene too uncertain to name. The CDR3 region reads CASSEGGQPQHF. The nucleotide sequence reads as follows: TGTGCCAGCAGTGAGGGAGGACAGCCCCAGCATTTT.